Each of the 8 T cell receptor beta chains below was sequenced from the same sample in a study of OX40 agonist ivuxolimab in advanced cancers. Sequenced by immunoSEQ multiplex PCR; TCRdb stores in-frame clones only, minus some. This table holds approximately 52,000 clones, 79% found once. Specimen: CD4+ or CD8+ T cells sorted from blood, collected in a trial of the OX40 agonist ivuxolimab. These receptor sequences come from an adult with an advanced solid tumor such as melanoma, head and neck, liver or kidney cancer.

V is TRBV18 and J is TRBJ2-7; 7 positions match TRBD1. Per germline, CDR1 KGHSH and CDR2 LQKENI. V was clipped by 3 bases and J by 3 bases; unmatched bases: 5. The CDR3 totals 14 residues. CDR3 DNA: TGTGCCAGCTCACCTACGGACAGGTTCTACGAGCAGTACTTC. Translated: CASSPTDRFYEQYF.

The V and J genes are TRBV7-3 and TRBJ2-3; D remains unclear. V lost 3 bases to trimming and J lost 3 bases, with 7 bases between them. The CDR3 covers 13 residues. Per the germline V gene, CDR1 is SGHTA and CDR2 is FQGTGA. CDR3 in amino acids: CASSFTITDTQYF. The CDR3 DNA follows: TGTGCCAGCAGCTTTACTATAACAGATACGCAGTATTTT.

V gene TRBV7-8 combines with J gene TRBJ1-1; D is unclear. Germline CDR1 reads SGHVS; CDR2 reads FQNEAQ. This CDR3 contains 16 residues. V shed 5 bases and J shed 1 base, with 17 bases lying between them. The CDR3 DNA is TGTGCCAGCAGCCCAGTCGGAGGTATGGAGAACACTGAAGCTTTCTTT. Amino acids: CASSPVGGMENTEAFF.

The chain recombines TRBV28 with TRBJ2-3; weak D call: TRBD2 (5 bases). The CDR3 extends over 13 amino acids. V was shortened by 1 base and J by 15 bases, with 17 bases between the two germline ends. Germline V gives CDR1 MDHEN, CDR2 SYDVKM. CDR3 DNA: TGTGCCAGCAGTTTATCGGGAACGGGGAGCAAATATTTT. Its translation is CASSLSGTGSKYF.

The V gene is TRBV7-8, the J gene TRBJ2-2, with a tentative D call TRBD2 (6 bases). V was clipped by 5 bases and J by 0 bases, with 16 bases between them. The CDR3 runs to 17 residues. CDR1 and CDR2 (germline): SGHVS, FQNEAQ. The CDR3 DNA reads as TGTGCCAGCAGCCCGGGGGTCGGCGGGGCGAACACCGGGGAGCTGTTTTTT. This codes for CASSPGVGGANTGELFF.

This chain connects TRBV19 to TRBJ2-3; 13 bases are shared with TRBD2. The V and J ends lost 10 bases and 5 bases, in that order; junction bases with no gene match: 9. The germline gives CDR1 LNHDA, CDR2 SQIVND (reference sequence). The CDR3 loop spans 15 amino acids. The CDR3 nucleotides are TGTGCCACCCAGACTAGCGGGAGGTTGAGAGATACGCAGTATTTT. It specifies CATQTSGRLRDTQYF.

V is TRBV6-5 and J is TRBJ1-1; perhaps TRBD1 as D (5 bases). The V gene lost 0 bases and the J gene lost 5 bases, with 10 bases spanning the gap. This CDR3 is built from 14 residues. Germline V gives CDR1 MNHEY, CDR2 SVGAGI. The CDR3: CASSYSGQETEAFF. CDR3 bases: TGTGCCAGCAGTTACTCGGGGCAGGAGACTGAAGCTTTCTTT.

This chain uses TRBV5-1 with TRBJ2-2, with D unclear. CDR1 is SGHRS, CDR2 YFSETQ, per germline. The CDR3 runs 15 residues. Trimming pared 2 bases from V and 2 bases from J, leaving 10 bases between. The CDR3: CASSFGRTNTGELFF. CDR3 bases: TGCGCCAGCAGCTTCGGTAGGACCAACACCGGGGAGCTGTTTTTT.